This note documents a single T cell receptor beta chain sequence. The data were taken from a study of shared clonotypes between healthy human individuals. Only in-frame clones appear in the TCRdb table, and some are missing; sequencing was by immunoSEQ multiplex PCR. The repertoire holds about 1.5 million clones, with approximately 98% as singletons. The CDR3 has 15 residues. CDR1 KGHSH and CDR2 LQKENI come from the germline V gene. Trimming cost V 0 bases and J 7 bases, with 13 bases left between them. The V call is TRBV18, the J call TRBJ2-1; D might be TRBD1 or TRBD2, each matching 5 bases. Material: naive CD4+ T cells sorted from blood. Subset denoted: CD45RA+ positively selected. The clonotype originates from a man aged 30 to 39 in good health. The CDR3: CASSPPGVLQNEQFF. For the CDR3, the DNA is TGTGCCAGCTCACCACCGGGGGTACTCCAGAATGAGCAGTTCTTC.